This T cell receptor (beta chain) came from a study of cytomegalovirus exposure and HLA in healthy donors. The study's findings and limits: Researchers left out some V segments, among them TRBV6-2 and TRBV6-3, as indistinguishable. It was reportedly the case that the classifier diagnosed cytomegalovirus status with high specificity and sensitivity. A later analysis found common viral pathogens apparently linked to several of the most significant clusters.

The CDR3 has 15 residues. The germline V gene has CDR1 SGHDN and CDR2 FVKESK. Trimming took off 8 bases at V and 0 bases at J, with 15 bases between the two ends. As concerns this clone: Its specificity is unknown.

13 Jbeta primers and 60 Vbeta primers were used for the PCR. The data were produced by immunoSEQ multiplex PCR, yet TCRdb's version contains in-frame clones alone and is incomplete. The table lists 150,000 to 200,000 clones, just under 80% of them singletons. The clonotype comes from a man younger than 30 in good health and CMV-seropositive. Specimen: PBMCs. This chain uses TRBV14 with TRBJ2-3; D may be TRBD2 (7 bases). As DNA, the CDR3 is TGTGCCAGCCGACTAGGGGGGGATAGCACAGATACGCAGTATTTT. Its translation is CASRLGGDSTDTQYF.